This is a list of T cell receptor beta chains from one sample in a study of blood T cells in healthy people across ages. MiXCR, run by TCRdb on the 5' RACE reads, gives a single entry per CDR3 protein. The top ten clones hold just over 4% of a sample with about 1.5 million distinct CDR3 sequences, roughly two fifths of them seen once. The sequencing sample was made of blood. These receptors were taken from a young woman in good health. Both conserved end residues are part of each CDR3. The order of the fields is CDR3 protein, CDR3 DNA, clone size, J gene, D gene, V gene. The D gene is left open where the match is weak. Expanded clones get a size class; other rows say once, few or many, or leave the size out.

cdr3_aa: CASSETSHNEQFF
cdr3_nt: TGTGCCAGCTCCGAGACTAGCCACAATGAGCAGTTCTTC
clone_size: few
j_call: TRBJ2-1
d_call: TRBD2
v_call: TRBV18

cdr3_aa: CASSQDWDRVSLIAQFF
cdr3_nt: TGCGCCAGCAGCCAAGATTGGGACAGGGTCTCGCTTATTGCGCAGTTCTTC
clone_size: few
j_call: TRBJ2-1
d_call: TRBD1
v_call: TRBV4-1

cdr3_aa: CASRGLTGGKPQHF
cdr3_nt: TGTGCCAGCAGAGGGCTGACAGGGGGCAAGCCCCAGCATTTT
clone_size: -
j_call: TRBJ1-5
d_call: TRBD1
v_call: TRBV12-3/TRBV12-4

cdr3_aa: CASSLTYGQGGANVLTF
cdr3_nt: TGTGCCAGCAGCTTAACTTACGGGCAAGGTGGGGCCAACGTCCTGACTTTC
clone_size: -
j_call: TRBJ2-6
d_call: -
v_call: TRBV7-3

cdr3_aa: CASSYSLREINEQYF
cdr3_nt: TGTGCCAGCAGTTACTCGTTACGGGAGATCAACGAGCAGTACTTC
clone_size: -
j_call: TRBJ2-7
d_call: -
v_call: TRBV6-2/TRBV6-3

cdr3_aa: CSVEFGSNQRQHF
cdr3_nt: TGCAGCGTTGAATTCGGTAGCAATCAGCGCCAGCATTTT
clone_size: -
j_call: TRBJ1-5
d_call: -
v_call: TRBV29-1

cdr3_aa: CRAGLTSRNSPPHF
cdr3_nt: TGCAGAGCCGGCTTAACGTCACGTAATTCACCCCCCCACTTT
clone_size: few
j_call: TRBJ1-6
d_call: -
v_call: TRBV20-1

cdr3_aa: CASSYSGETYF
cdr3_nt: TGTGCCAGCAGTTACTCGGGTGAGACGTACTTC
clone_size: few
j_call: TRBJ2-5
d_call: -
v_call: TRBV6-6

cdr3_aa: CASSLLPGGLTQETQYF
cdr3_nt: TGTGCCAGCAGTTTACTACCGGGAGGGCTAACTCAAGAGACCCAGTACTTC
clone_size: few
j_call: TRBJ2-5
d_call: TRBD2
v_call: TRBV27

cdr3_aa: CSVGTPTEAFF
cdr3_nt: TGCAGCGTGGGGACTCCCACTGAAGCTTTCTTT
clone_size: -
j_call: TRBJ1-1
d_call: -
v_call: TRBV29-1

cdr3_aa: CASSLAVGADTQYF
cdr3_nt: TGTGCCAGCAGCTTAGCGGTGGGGGCAGATACGCAGTATTTT
clone_size: few
j_call: TRBJ2-3
d_call: -
v_call: TRBV7-2

cdr3_aa: CASSLVTGGRTDTQYF
cdr3_nt: TGTGCCAGCAGCTTAGTCACGGGGGGGCGCACAGATACGCAGTATTTT
clone_size: -
j_call: TRBJ2-3
d_call: TRBD2
v_call: TRBV13

cdr3_aa: CASEPSGANVLTF
cdr3_nt: TGTGCCTCAGAGCCCTCTGGGGCCAACGTCCTGACTTTC
clone_size: few
j_call: TRBJ2-6
d_call: -
v_call: TRBV7-8

cdr3_aa: CASSQDGQGWTEAFF
cdr3_nt: TGCGCCAGCAGCCAAGATGGACAGGGGTGGACTGAAGCTTTCTTT
clone_size: many
j_call: TRBJ1-1
d_call: TRBD1
v_call: TRBV4-1

cdr3_aa: CASSFLAGASYNEQFF
cdr3_nt: TGTGCCAGCAGTTTTTTGGCGGGAGCTTCCTACAATGAGCAGTTCTTC
clone_size: few
j_call: TRBJ2-1
d_call: TRBD2
v_call: TRBV12-3/TRBV12-4

cdr3_aa: CAISESEAGGSDTQYF
cdr3_nt: TGTGCCATCAGTGAGTCGGAAGCGGGGGGGTCAGATACGCAGTATTTT
clone_size: many
j_call: TRBJ2-3
d_call: TRBD2
v_call: TRBV10-3

cdr3_aa: CSARDLSGNEQYF
cdr3_nt: TGCAGTGCTAGAGACCTTAGCGGGAATGAGCAGTACTTC
clone_size: -
j_call: TRBJ2-5
d_call: TRBD2
v_call: TRBV20-1

cdr3_aa: CSAEWGPYNSPLHF
cdr3_nt: TGCAGTGCTGAGTGGGGACCCTATAATTCACCCCTCCACTTT
clone_size: -
j_call: TRBJ1-6
d_call: -
v_call: TRBV20-1

cdr3_aa: CASSPGEQFF
cdr3_nt: TGTGCCAGCAGTCCCGGGGAGCAGTTCTTC
clone_size: few
j_call: TRBJ2-1
d_call: -
v_call: TRBV9

cdr3_aa: CASSLVGTSGSEQFF
cdr3_nt: TGTGCCAGCAGCTTAGTTGGGACTTCGGGAAGTGAGCAGTTCTTC
clone_size: -
j_call: TRBJ2-1
d_call: -
v_call: TRBV7-2

cdr3_aa: CASAFSYEQYF
cdr3_nt: TGTGCCAGCGCTTTTTCCTACGAGCAGTACTTC
clone_size: many
j_call: TRBJ2-7
d_call: -
v_call: TRBV6-6

cdr3_aa: CSARAPGPEGNEQFF
cdr3_nt: TGCAGTGCTAGAGCCCCGGGACCCGAGGGTAATGAGCAGTTCTTC
clone_size: -
j_call: TRBJ2-1
d_call: -
v_call: TRBV20-1

cdr3_aa: CSVKKREGIYEQYF
cdr3_nt: TGCAGCGTCAAAAAGCGGGAGGGTATCTACGAGCAGTACTTC
clone_size: -
j_call: TRBJ2-7
d_call: TRBD2
v_call: TRBV29-1

cdr3_aa: CASSVSRGNTGELFF
cdr3_nt: TGTGCCAGCAGCGTATCGCGCGGGAACACCGGGGAGCTGTTTTTT
clone_size: -
j_call: TRBJ2-2
d_call: -
v_call: TRBV9

cdr3_aa: CASSRLQGDNSPLHF
cdr3_nt: TGTGCCAGCAGCCGATTACAGGGGGACAATTCACCCCTCCACTTT
clone_size: few
j_call: TRBJ1-6
d_call: TRBD1
v_call: TRBV4-2

cdr3_aa: CASSLSGGRGEDTQYF
cdr3_nt: TGTGCCAGCAGTTTATCTGGGGGGCGGGGGGAGGATACGCAGTATTTT
clone_size: -
j_call: TRBJ2-3
d_call: TRBD2
v_call: TRBV12-3/TRBV12-4

cdr3_aa: CASRDRGRPDQPQHF
cdr3_nt: TGTGCCAGCAGGGACAGGGGAAGGCCGGATCAGCCCCAGCATTTT
clone_size: -
j_call: TRBJ1-5
d_call: TRBD1
v_call: TRBV28

cdr3_aa: CASSDPQRLGYEQYF
cdr3_nt: TGTGCCAGCAGTGATCCTCAGCGTCTGGGCTACGAGCAGTACTTC
clone_size: -
j_call: TRBJ2-7
d_call: -
v_call: TRBV2

cdr3_aa: CASSLWTEYSNQPQHF
cdr3_nt: TGTGCCAGCAGTTTGTGGACGGAGTATAGCAATCAGCCCCAGCATTTT
clone_size: few
j_call: TRBJ1-5
d_call: -
v_call: TRBV12-3/TRBV12-4

cdr3_aa: CSVDSGAGMNTEAFF
cdr3_nt: TGCAGCGTTGATTCGGGTGCTGGGATGAACACTGAAGCTTTCTTT
clone_size: -
j_call: TRBJ1-1
d_call: -
v_call: TRBV29-1

cdr3_aa: CASRSTGTANTGELFF
cdr3_nt: TGTGCCAGCAGGTCCACCGGGACAGCGAACACCGGGGAGCTGTTTTTT
clone_size: -
j_call: TRBJ2-2
d_call: TRBD1
v_call: TRBV7-9

cdr3_aa: CASSFTLGTLYGYTF
cdr3_nt: TGTGCCAGCAGTTTTACTCTTGGAACCCTCTATGGCTACACCTTC
clone_size: -
j_call: TRBJ1-2
d_call: -
v_call: TRBV12-3/TRBV12-4

cdr3_aa: CASSKGGAGYYNEQFF
cdr3_nt: TGTGCCAGCAGCAAAGGTGGGGCGGGGTACTACAATGAGCAGTTCTTC
clone_size: -
j_call: TRBJ2-1
d_call: -
v_call: TRBV7-8

cdr3_aa: CASSTRQGGIIRNIQYF
cdr3_nt: TGTGCCAGCAGCACAAGACAGGGTGGGATCATTAGGAACATTCAGTACTTC
clone_size: few
j_call: TRBJ2-4
d_call: TRBD1
v_call: TRBV7-2